One sample yielded the 27 T cell receptor beta chains listed below, sequenced in a study of CD8 T cells in Susac syndrome. The authors reverse transcribed 0.5 to 1 ug RNA with random hexamers. MiXCR was run by TCRdb on the immunoSEQ multiplex PCR reads, yielding one entry per CDR3 protein. The sample holds around 77,000 distinct CDR3 sequences; 96% are singletons and the top ten take around 0.11%. The source material was CD4+ T cells from PBMCs. All receptors come from a human donor with multiple sclerosis.

The V call is TRBV7-9, the J call TRBJ1-1; tentative D call: TRBD1 (5 bases). Per the germline V gene, CDR1 is SEHNR and CDR2 is FQNEAQ (reference sequence). V lost 2 bases and J lost 1, with 11 bases in between. The CDR3 has 15 amino acids. The CDR3 region is CASSLKIGQNTEAFF. The CDR3 DNA sequence: TGTGCCAGCAGCTTAAAGATCGGACAGAACACTGAAGCTTTCTTT.

The rearrangement joins TRBV6-6 to TRBJ2-1; the D call may be TRBD1 or TRBD2 (5 bases each). Germline values: CDR1 MNHNY, CDR2 SVGAGI (reference sequence). Trimming stripped 6 bases from V and 4 bases from J, with 16 bases between. The CDR3 totals 15 residues. CDR3 region: CASSQDRDLYNEQFF. The CDR3 DNA reads as TGTGCCAGCAGCCAAGACCGGGACCTATACAATGAGCAGTTCTTC.

The V gene is TRBV4-1, the J gene TRBJ2-1; 11 nucleotides match TRBD2. This CDR3 is built from 17 residues. Germline V gene lookup returns CDR1 MGHRA and CDR2 YSYEKL. The junction had 7 bases not matched to a gene; V was cut back by 0 bases and J by 6 bases. CDR3 nucleotide sequence: TGCGCCAGCAGCCAAGATCGTCGGCTAGCGGGGGGCAATGAGCAGTTCTTC. It is translated as CASSQDRRLAGGNEQFF.

The gene calls are TRBV6-1 and TRBJ1-1; 7 positions match TRBD1. Trimming at V came to 8 bases and at J to 0 bases, leaving 12 bases not matched to a gene. The CDR3 has 16 residues. In germline, CDR1 is MNHNS, CDR2 SASEGT. The CDR3, as DNA: TGTGCCAGCCAGGGGATGAGGGGGCTTATGAACACTGAAGCTTTCTTT. Translating it yields CASQGMRGLMNTEAFF.

This chain connects TRBV20-1 to TRBJ2-5; no firm D call. Germline loops: CDR1 DFQATT, CDR2 SNEGSKA (reference sequence). The CDR3 consists of 14 residues. V gave up 1 base and J gave up 1 base, with 10 bases separating them. In nucleotides, the CDR3 is TGCAGTGCTAGAGTTTTGGAAACCCAAGAGACCCAGTACTTC. This codes for CSARVLETQETQYF.

J is TRBJ1-5 and V is TRBV27; D unresolved. The ends were cut back, 2 bases at V and 4 bases at J, with 9 bases in the middle. CDR1 MNHEY and CDR2 SMNVEV come from the germline V gene (reference sequence). CDR3 size: 14 residues. CDR3 sequence: CASSLRSANQPQHF. In nucleotides, the CDR3 is TGTGCCAGCAGTTTAAGGTCAGCAAATCAGCCCCAGCATTTT.

The rearrangement links TRBV12-3 or TRBV12-4 to TRBJ1-3, with D maybe TRBD1 (5 bases). The ends were cut back, 6 bases at V and 0 bases at J, with 12 bases in the middle. This CDR3 has 15 amino acids. The CDR3 DNA is TGTGCCAGCAGGTCAGGGAGGAGCTCTGGAAACACCATATATTTT. This sequence encodes CASRSGRSSGNTIYF.

This rearrangement joins TRBV7-2 to TRBJ1-2, with D tentatively TRBD1 (5 bases). V lost 5 bases, J lost 2 bases, and 15 bases lay in between. This CDR3 spans 15 amino acids. CDR1 and CDR2 (germline): SGHTA, FQGNSA. CDR3 sequence (DNA): TGTGCCAGCAGCCCACTCGGAGGGACCAACTATGGCTACACCTTC. Amino acid sequence: CASSPLGGTNYGYTF.

The chain couples TRBV27 to TRBJ2-5; weak D call: TRBD2 (6 bases). This CDR3 is 16 amino acids long. Looked up from germline, CDR1 is MNHEY and CDR2 is SMNVEV (reference sequence). V was clipped by 4 bases and J by 4 bases, with 19 bases between them. The CDR3 DNA reads TGTGCCAGCAGTTCTTACGGGCGGGGAGCCAGAGAGACCCAGTACTTC. Residues: CASSSYGRGARETQYF.

Details on this clonotype: The DNA is left out, because the CDR3 cannot be placed on it with certainty; the CDR3 is given as TCRdb lists it. CDR3: CASSLSSTSGETQYF. The chain couples TRBV7-9 to TRBJ2-5. 15 amino acids form the CDR3, both terminal residues included. Germline CDR1 is SEHNR and CDR2 is FQNEAQ (reference sequence).

The chain has TRBV9 and TRBJ2-5; tentative D call: TRBD1 (6 bases). Germline CDR1 is SGDLS and CDR2 is YYNGEE. This CDR3 contains 12 residues. Deletions cut 6 bases from V and 3 bases from J, with 9 bases between. CDR3 sequence: CASKGEEETQYF. The CDR3 DNA follows: TGTGCCAGCAAGGGGGAAGAAGAGACCCAGTACTTC.

The CDR3 region is CASSGQGGQPQHF. The CDR3 region has the DNA TGTGCCAGCAGTGGGCAGGGTGGACAGCCCCAGCATTTT. The V gene is TRBV2, the J gene TRBJ1-5, with TRBD1 as a possible D gene (5 bases). The CDR3 has 13 amino acids. Germline CDR1 is SNHLY and CDR2 is FYNNEI. Trimming cost V 4 bases and J 7 bases, with 11 bases left between them.

The chain recombines TRBV30 with TRBJ2-2; 10 bases fit TRBD1. The J segment lost 4 bases and the V segment lost 5 bases, leaving 4 bases of the junction unmatched. The CDR3 consists of 14 residues. Germline V CDR1 and CDR2: GTSNPN, SVGIG (reference sequence). The CDR3 nucleotides read TGTGCCTGGGCCTGGACAGGGGGCACCGGGGAGCTGTTTTTT. It codes for CAWAWTGGTGELFF. The whole variable domain, remainder taken from reference TRBV30 and TRBJ2-2, is SQTIHQWPATLVQPVGSPLSLECTVEGTSNPNLYWYRQAAGRGLQLLFYSVGIGQISSEVPQNLSASRPQDRQFILSSKKLLLSDSGFYLCAWAWTGGTGELFFGEGSRLTVL.

This sequence joins TRBV12-3 or TRBV12-4 and TRBJ2-5; TRBD1 matches at 7 bases. This CDR3 contains 13 residues. Trimming at V came to 5 bases and at J to 1 base, leaving 1 base not matched to a gene. The CDR3 DNA reads as TGTGCCAGCAGTCGGACAGGCCAAGAGACCCAGTACTTC. Protein sequence: CASSRTGQETQYF.

To note about this clonotype: Germline is not matched at one junction end, which may reflect a read error. The chain employs TRBV6-5 and TRBJ2-7; 7 bases map to TRBD1. The V gene's germline CDR1 is MNHEY and CDR2 SVGAGI. The CDR3 sequence is 14 residues long. This CDR3 is CASSYYRQGHEQYF. As DNA, the CDR3 is TGTGCCAGCAGCTACTATCGACAGGGCCACGAGCAGTACTTC.

The chain has TRBV10-3 and TRBJ2-5, with TRBD1 matching 7 bases. CDR1 is ENHRY and CDR2 is SYGVKD in the germline V gene. Trimming at V came to 6 bases and at J to 5 bases, leaving 12 bases not matched to a gene. The CDR3 runs 15 residues. CDR3 nucleotide sequence: TGTGCCATCAGACCGGCCACAGGGGAAGCGGAGACCCAGTACTTC. Protein sequence: CAIRPATGEAETQYF.

V usage is TRBV15 and J usage is TRBJ1-1, with 9 bases identical to TRBD1. The germline gives CDR1 LNHNV, CDR2 YYDKDF (reference sequence). CDR3 length: 13 amino acids. Trimming cost V 5 bases and J 5 bases; bases outside gene matches: 3. The CDR3 DNA is TGTGCCACCAGCGTAGACAGGGGGACTGAAGCTTTCTTT. Amino acids: CATSVDRGTEAFF. Together with reference TRBV15 and TRBJ1-1, the CDR3 gives the full variable domain: DAMVIQNPRYQVTQFGKPVTLSCSQTLNHNVMYWYQQKSSQAPKLLFHYYDKDFNNEADTPDNFQSRRPNTSFCFLDIRSPGLGDTAMYLCATSVDRGTEAFFGQGTRLTVV.

This CDR3 reads CSARGSGQGKEQYF. CDR3 nucleotide sequence: TGCAGTGCTAGAGGGTCAGGACAGGGTAAGGAGCAGTACTTC. This rearrangement joins TRBV20-1 to TRBJ2-7, with 8 bases matching TRBD1. Germline loops: CDR1 DFQATT, CDR2 SNEGSKA (reference sequence). The junction had 9 bases not matched to a gene; V was cut back by 1 base and J by 7 bases. The CDR3 length is 14 residues.

The chain links TRBV5-1 to TRBJ2-6; D might be TRBD1 (6 bases). The CDR3 has 15 amino acids. CDR1 and CDR2 from the germline V gene are SGHRS and YFSETQ. V lost 3 bases to trimming and J lost 5 bases, with 12 bases between them. The CDR3 bases are TGCGCCAGCAGCTCGGACAGCCTCTGGGCCAACGTCCTGACTTTC. It encodes CASSSDSLWANVLTF. The full variable domain, completed using reference TRBV5-1 and TRBJ2-6, is KAGVTQTPRYLIKTRGQQVTLSCSPISGHRSVSWYQQTPGQGLQFLFEYFSETQRNKGNFPGRFSGRQFSNSRSEMNVSTLELGDSALYLCASSSDSLWANVLTFGAGSRLTVL.

The chain joins TRBV7-9 to TRBJ1-5; D call uncertain. The V gene's germline CDR1 is SEHNR and CDR2 FQNEAQ (reference sequence). The ends were cut back, 8 bases at V and 0 bases at J, with 17 bases in the middle. The CDR3 contains 16 residues. In nucleotides, the CDR3 is TGTGCCAGCCCCTACCCGAAGAGCATTAGCAATCAGCCCCAGCATTTT. Protein product: CASPYPKSISNQPQHF.

This chain joins TRBV5-4 and TRBJ2-7, with D perhaps being TRBD1 or TRBD2 (7 bases each). Germline V lookup: CDR1 SGHNT, CDR2 YYREEE (reference sequence). With 2 bases removed from V and 2 bases from J, the gap between germline ends came to 20 bases. The CDR3 loop spans 17 amino acids. This chain's CDR3 is CASSLSGGGQRTYEQYF. The CDR3 DNA is TGTGCCAGCAGCTTAAGTGGGGGGGGACAGAGGACCTACGAGCAGTACTTC.

The V gene is TRBV12-3 or TRBV12-4, the J gene TRBJ2-7, with D maybe TRBD2 (7 bases). V was pared by 6 bases and J by 6 bases, with 18 bases between. The CDR3 spans 14 residues. The CDR3 region has the DNA TGTGCCAGCAGGTCCTTCTTGGGAGGGGGCGAGCAGTACTTC. Its translation: CASRSFLGGGEQYF.

The rearrangement joins TRBV25-1 to TRBJ1-4; D gene uncertain. The CDR3 has 11 residues. The germline gives CDR1 MGHDK, CDR2 SYGVNS. Trimming left V 3 bases short and J 7 bases short, with 3 bases between. The CDR3 DNA is TGTGCCAGCAGTGAGGCTGAAAAACTGTTTTTT. This codes for CASSEAEKLFF.

The chain recombines TRBV5-6 with TRBJ1-2; D remains ambiguous. CDR3 length: 16 amino acids. Trimming took 0 bases from V and 0 from J, leaving 12 bases between them. Germline-derived CDR1 and CDR2 are SGHDT and YYEEEE. The CDR3 here is CASSLASQLANYGYTF. Here the CDR3 DNA reads TGTGCCAGCAGCTTGGCCAGCCAGCTAGCTAACTATGGCTACACCTTC.

This chain links TRBV6-6 with TRBJ2-1, with D possibly called TRBD1 or TRBD2 (5 bases each). This CDR3 spans 14 amino acids. Trimming stripped 8 bases from V and 8 bases from J, with 19 bases between. Germline V gene lookup returns CDR1 MNHNY and CDR2 SVGAGI (reference sequence). The CDR3 sequence is CASGTTREVDEQFF. CDR3 DNA sequence: TGTGCCAGCGGGACGACAAGGGAAGTCGATGAGCAGTTCTTC.

The V call is TRBV4-3, the J call TRBJ2-1; D possibly matches TRBD1 or TRBD2 (6 bases each). Trimming took 4 bases from V and 6 from J, leaving 13 bases between them. The length of the CDR3 is 14 residues. Per the germline V gene, CDR1 is LGHNA and CDR2 is YSLEER. CDR3 residues: CASSRVPGANEQFF. The CDR3 coding sequence is TGCGCCAGCAGCCGCGTCCCGGGGGCCAATGAGCAGTTCTTC.

The gene calls are TRBV6-2 or TRBV6-3 and TRBJ2-1; 8 bases are shared with TRBD2. CDR1 is MNHEY and CDR2 is SVGEGT in the germline V gene. Germline trimming cut 7 bases from V and 7 bases from J; bases unmatched to any gene: 3. This CDR3 spans 12 amino acids. The CDR3 region is CASKLAENEQFF. As DNA, the CDR3 is TGTGCCAGCAAACTAGCGGAAAATGAGCAGTTCTTC.